The clone carrying this T cell receptor beta chain has just a few counts. V lost 3 bases, J lost 4 bases, and 16 bases lay in between. CDR1 is DFQATT, CDR2 SNEGSKA, per germline (reference sequence). This CDR3 region has 14 residues. The data are from a study of blood T cells in healthy people across ages. Primed by a sample-barcoded 5' primer and a J-beta primer mix, a second PCR proceeded for about 7 to 11 cycles. TCRdb re-derived calls from the 5' RACE reads in MiXCR, one entry per CDR3 protein. The sample has hundreds of thousands of distinct CDR3 sequences, 58% seen once; the top ten hold about 20%.

The sample was blood. The gene calls are TRBV20-1 and TRBJ2-7; no firm D call. This clonotype was sampled from a young man in good health. The CDR3 region is CSASSPWQEYEQYF. In DNA form, the CDR3 reads TGCAGTGCTAGTTCCCCGTGGCAGGAATACGAGCAGTACTTC.